This T cell receptor beta chain was recorded in a study of CD8+CD57+ T cells in acquired aplastic anemia. For the study at large: Sorting CD4+ and CD8+ cells gave DNA averaging approximately 3 ug. The study's findings and limits: Patients and controls shared under 35 CD8+ CDR3 sequences, which appeared highly expressed in patients and within their immunodominant clones.

Ends included, the CDR3 has 13 residues. Germline V CDR1 and CDR2: SEHNR, FQNEAQ (reference sequence). Genomic DNA templated the TCR beta VDJ and CDR3 profiling. TCRdb reprocessed the reads via MiXCR and lists one record per CDR3 protein. There are hundreds of thousands of distinct CDR3 sequences in the sample; 65% to 90% occur only once, and 35% to 50% lies in the top ten. Concerning this clonotype: Its antigen is still unknown. The missing conserved phenylalanine or tryptophan at the end of this CDR3 makes a read error likely. Because the CDR3's place on the DNA is in doubt, the DNA is left out and the CDR3 is given as listed by TCRdb.

Selection for sequencing was limited to patients who had shown CD8+CD57+ cell expansion by flow cytometry. The cohort consisted entirely of patients having severe acquired aplastic anemia. Patients had undergone no therapy by the time their blood was sampled. This chain uses TRBV7-9 with TRBJ2-3; the D call TRBD1 from the table was never checked on the DNA. Input material: sorted CD4+, CD8+, or CD8+CD57+ T cells (not recorded which) from PBMCs. The receptor was isolated from a human donor with aplastic anemia. The CDR3 is CASSLGSGRRKEQ.